The present T cell receptor beta chain was sequenced within a study of regulatory T cells in long-lasting Graves disease. Time point of the sample: persistent/refractory GD, antithyroid drugs over 5 years with positive TRAb. Extracted PBMC RNA gave rise to the TCR library. Germline V gives CDR1 SGHRS, CDR2 YFSETQ. This CDR3 region has 14 residues. This clonotype was found many times. One junction end disagrees with the germline gene, perhaps due to a read error. Arm-PCR of CDR3 regions and iRepertoire HTBI primers were used to build TCR beta libraries. One entry per CDR3 protein results from TCRdb running MiXCR on the multiplex PCR reads. The repertoire has approximately 360,000 distinct CDR3 sequences, roughly 20% of them found once; the top ten carry 25% to 30%.

The sample in question was peripheral blood mononuclear cells (PBMCs), obtained when the disease was refractory, from a patient treated with antithyroid drugs. The chain couples TRBV5-1 to TRBJ1-2; TRBD1 matches 8 bases. This TCR derives from a woman between 35 and 50 years old with Graves disease. CDR3 sequence: CASSPGQGGYGYTF. The CDR3 coding sequence is TGTGCCAGCAGCCCCGGACAGGGAGGATATGGCTACACCTTC.